Listed here are 3 T cell receptor beta chains from one sample, sequenced in a study of T-cell reconstitution after alpha-beta-depleted transplantation in children. TCRbeta library preparation incorporated unique molecular identifiers. Each CDR3 protein is one row after TCRdb ran MiXCR on the PCR reads. The sample contains about 300,000 distinct CDR3 sequences, about 9.4% of which appear only once. The sequences come from PBMCs, collected before TCRalphabeta/CD19-depleted stem cell transplant. The receptors were sampled from a boy under three years old with acute myeloid leukemia, due to receive a stem cell transplant.

In its sample, this clonotype was seen a few times. V and J are TRBV28 and TRBJ1-1; D is ambiguous. This CDR3 comprises 15 residues. Trimming removed 5 bases from V and 0 bases from J, with 13 bases in between. Germline CDR1 is MDHEN and CDR2 is SYDVKM. The CDR3 nucleotides are TGTGCCAGCAGTCGTCCGGACCTGATGAACACTGAAGCTTTCTTT. This translates into CASSRPDLMNTEAFF. The complete variable domain, with remaining parts taken from reference TRBV28 and TRBJ1-1, reads DVKVTQSSRYLVKRTGEKVFLECVQDMDHENMFWYRQDPGLGLRLIYFSYDVKMKEKGDIPEGYSVSREKKERFSLILESASTNQTSMYLCASSRPDLMNTEAFFGQGTRLTVV.

This clonotype has at least ten counts. The rearrangement joins TRBV24-1 to TRBJ2-3; TRBD1 is a possible D gene (5 bases). Trimming shortened V by 5 bases and J by 3 bases, and 17 bases separated the two germline ends. The germline V gene encodes CDR1 KGHDR and CDR2 SFDVKD. This CDR3 region has 16 residues. CDR3 in DNA: TGTGCCACCAGTGCCCTGACAGAAGCTCTTACAGATACGCAGTATTTT. Protein product: CATSALTEALTDTQYF.

This clonotype was picked up many times. This chain connects TRBV28 to TRBJ1-3; D remains ambiguous. V was pared by 7 bases and J by 9 bases, with 13 bases between. This CDR3 region has 12 residues. Germline V gene lookup returns CDR1 MDHEN and CDR2 SYDVKM. CDR3 in DNA: TGTGCCAGCAATACCCCGGAAAGCACCATATATTTT. Protein: CASNTPESTIYF.